A selection of T cell receptor beta chains follows, all from one sample in a study of blood T cells in healthy people across ages. TCRdb used MiXCR to reprocess the 5' RACE reads, holding one entry per CDR3 protein. The sample includes about 780,000 distinct CDR3 sequences, about 26% of them seen just once. These same data were also listed under a study on T cells of mothers and their children.

The sample consisted of blood. These receptors were taken from a boy younger than 18 in good health. CDR3s include the opening cysteine and the closing phenylalanine or tryptophan. The D gene is left open where the match is weak. Clone size is shown for a subset of rows, as once, few, many or a class of expanded clone.

clone_size: -; d_call: TRBD2; v_call: TRBV9; j_call: TRBJ2-5; cdr3_aa: CASSVASGGTQETQYF; cdr3_nt: TGTGCCAGCAGCGTGGCTAGCGGGGGAACCCAAGAGACCCAGTACTTC
clone_size: few; d_call: -; v_call: TRBV4-2; j_call: TRBJ1-1; cdr3_aa: CASSQVGANMNTEAFF; cdr3_nt: TGTGCCAGCAGCCAAGTAGGGGCAAACATGAACACTGAAGCTTTCTTT
clone_size: -; d_call: TRBD2; v_call: TRBV6-5; j_call: TRBJ2-5; cdr3_aa: CASTPSGGRAETQYF; cdr3_nt: TGTGCCAGCACCCCCTCGGGGGGGCGCGCAGAGACCCAGTACTTC
clone_size: -; d_call: -; v_call: TRBV30; j_call: TRBJ2-4; cdr3_aa: CAWSAIAKNIQYF; cdr3_nt: TGTGCCTGGAGTGCTATAGCCAAAAACATTCAGTACTTC
clone_size: -; d_call: -; v_call: TRBV20-1; j_call: TRBJ1-1; cdr3_aa: CSARDPPEAFF; cdr3_nt: TGCAGTGCTAGAGACCCCCCTGAAGCTTTCTTT
clone_size: few; d_call: -; v_call: TRBV3-1; j_call: TRBJ1-5; cdr3_aa: CASSHSRDQPQHF; cdr3_nt: TGTGCCAGCAGCCACTCCAGGGACCAGCCCCAGCATTTT
clone_size: few; d_call: TRBD1; v_call: TRBV9; j_call: TRBJ2-7; cdr3_aa: CASSVNRDRGDEQYF; cdr3_nt: TGTGCCAGCAGCGTTAACCGGGACAGGGGGGACGAGCAGTACTTC
clone_size: -; d_call: -; v_call: TRBV6-5; j_call: TRBJ2-4; cdr3_aa: CASTRGGLGNIQYF; cdr3_nt: TGTGCCAGCACTCGAGGGGGTTTGGGAAACATTCAGTACTTC
clone_size: -; d_call: -; v_call: TRBV7-9; j_call: TRBJ2-7; cdr3_aa: CASSLGTVGYEQYF; cdr3_nt: TGTGCCAGCAGCTTAGGGACGGTTGGTTACGAGCAGTACTTC
clone_size: few; d_call: -; v_call: TRBV6-6; j_call: TRBJ2-1; cdr3_aa: CASSFFMIGSNNEQFF; cdr3_nt: TGTGCCAGCAGTTTCTTTATGATTGGGTCGAACAATGAGCAGTTCTTC
clone_size: -; d_call: TRBD1; v_call: TRBV19; j_call: TRBJ2-7; cdr3_aa: CASSLPGTGSSYEQYF; cdr3_nt: TGTGCCAGTTCACTTCCCGGGACAGGGAGCTCCTACGAGCAGTACTTC
clone_size: few; d_call: TRBD2; v_call: TRBV5-1; j_call: TRBJ2-1; cdr3_aa: CASSWERGGKNEQFF; cdr3_nt: TGCGCCAGCAGCTGGGAGCGGGGGGGCAAGAATGAGCAGTTCTTC
clone_size: few; d_call: TRBD1; v_call: TRBV5-5; j_call: TRBJ2-7; cdr3_aa: CASSVPGQGLGEQYF; cdr3_nt: TGTGCCAGCAGCGTGCCGGGACAGGGATTAGGGGAGCAGTACTTC
clone_size: -; d_call: -; v_call: TRBV7-9; j_call: TRBJ2-3; cdr3_aa: CASSLELFSTDTQYF; cdr3_nt: TGTGCCAGCAGCTTAGAACTATTTAGCACAGATACGCAGTATTTT
clone_size: -; d_call: -; v_call: TRBV11-2; j_call: TRBJ2-6; cdr3_aa: CASSLDPGLANVLTF; cdr3_nt: TGTGCCAGCAGCTTAGATCCTGGGTTAGCCAACGTCCTGACTTTC
clone_size: -; d_call: TRBD2; v_call: TRBV7-2; j_call: TRBJ2-1; cdr3_aa: CASSLGTRRHNEQFF; cdr3_nt: TGTGCCAGCAGCTTGGGGACTAGGCGGCACAATGAGCAGTTCTTC
clone_size: few; d_call: TRBD2; v_call: TRBV5-1; j_call: TRBJ2-7; cdr3_aa: CASRSGLEYEQYF; cdr3_nt: TGCGCCAGCAGATCGGGACTAGAGTACGAGCAGTACTTC
clone_size: few; d_call: -; v_call: TRBV9; j_call: TRBJ2-7; cdr3_aa: CASSDRAGSGYEQYF; cdr3_nt: TGTGCCAGCAGCGACAGGGCGGGTAGTGGCTACGAGCAGTACTTC
clone_size: few; d_call: TRBD2; v_call: TRBV9; j_call: TRBJ2-4; cdr3_aa: CASSAQGGLNIQYF; cdr3_nt: TGTGCCAGCAGCGCCCAGGGAGGGTTGAACATTCAGTACTTC
clone_size: -; d_call: -; v_call: TRBV2; j_call: TRBJ2-1; cdr3_aa: CASSPPDSFLEQFF; cdr3_nt: TGTGCCAGCAGTCCTCCCGACTCCTTCTTGGAGCAGTTCTTC
clone_size: -; d_call: TRBD1; v_call: TRBV15; j_call: TRBJ2-3; cdr3_aa: CATSRDSGQTTNTQYF; cdr3_nt: TGTGCCACCAGCAGAGATTCGGGACAGACTACGAATACGCAGTATTTT
clone_size: -; d_call: -; v_call: TRBV7-9; j_call: TRBJ2-3; cdr3_aa: CASTSFADTQYF; cdr3_nt: TGTGCCAGCACTAGCTTCGCAGATACGCAGTATTTT
clone_size: -; d_call: -; v_call: TRBV12-3/TRBV12-4; j_call: TRBJ1-2; cdr3_aa: CASKLDARSGYTF; cdr3_nt: TGTGCCAGCAAACTGGACGCCCGGTCTGGCTACACCTTC
clone_size: few; d_call: TRBD2; v_call: TRBV9; j_call: TRBJ2-1; cdr3_aa: CASSAALAGGSYNEQFF; cdr3_nt: TGTGCCAGCAGCGCCGCCTTAGCGGGGGGATCCTACAATGAGCAGTTCTTC
clone_size: -; d_call: -; v_call: TRBV20-1; j_call: TRBJ1-1; cdr3_aa: CSVPSNTEAFF; cdr3_nt: TGCAGTGTCCCGAGTAACACTGAAGCTTTCTTT
clone_size: -; d_call: -; v_call: TRBV3-1; j_call: TRBJ2-3; cdr3_aa: CASSQVRGATDTQYF; cdr3_nt: TGTGCCAGCAGCCAAGTAAGGGGAGCCACAGATACGCAGTATTTT
clone_size: few; d_call: -; v_call: TRBV12-3/TRBV12-4; j_call: TRBJ2-7; cdr3_aa: CASSSGTRVHEQYF; cdr3_nt: TGTGCCAGCAGTTCCGGGACAAGGGTCCACGAGCAGTACTTC
clone_size: few; d_call: TRBD2; v_call: TRBV29-1; j_call: TRBJ2-1; cdr3_aa: CSVPGLAGNEQFF; cdr3_nt: TGCAGCGTCCCGGGACTAGCAGGCAATGAGCAGTTCTTC
clone_size: -; d_call: -; v_call: TRBV20-1; j_call: TRBJ1-1; cdr3_aa: CSALRGDGNTEAFF; cdr3_nt: TGCAGTGCCCTCAGGGGCGATGGAAACACTGAAGCTTTCTTT
clone_size: few; d_call: -; v_call: TRBV20-1; j_call: TRBJ1-5; cdr3_aa: CSVRPVNNQPQHF; cdr3_nt: TGCAGTGTCAGGCCCGTAAATAATCAGCCCCAGCATTTT
clone_size: -; d_call: -; v_call: TRBV25-1; j_call: TRBJ1-2; cdr3_aa: CASSGDRRNYGYTF; cdr3_nt: TGTGCCAGCAGTGGAGATAGGAGGAACTATGGCTACACCTTC